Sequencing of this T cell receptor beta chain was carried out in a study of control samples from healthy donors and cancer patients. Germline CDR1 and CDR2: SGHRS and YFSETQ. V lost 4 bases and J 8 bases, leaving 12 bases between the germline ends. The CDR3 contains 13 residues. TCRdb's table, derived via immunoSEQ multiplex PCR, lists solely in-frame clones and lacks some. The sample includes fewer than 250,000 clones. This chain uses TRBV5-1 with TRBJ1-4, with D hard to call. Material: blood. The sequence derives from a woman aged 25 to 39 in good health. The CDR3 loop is CASSLRPREKLFF. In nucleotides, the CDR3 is TGCGCCAGCAGCCTTAGACCCCGGGAAAAACTGTTTTTT.